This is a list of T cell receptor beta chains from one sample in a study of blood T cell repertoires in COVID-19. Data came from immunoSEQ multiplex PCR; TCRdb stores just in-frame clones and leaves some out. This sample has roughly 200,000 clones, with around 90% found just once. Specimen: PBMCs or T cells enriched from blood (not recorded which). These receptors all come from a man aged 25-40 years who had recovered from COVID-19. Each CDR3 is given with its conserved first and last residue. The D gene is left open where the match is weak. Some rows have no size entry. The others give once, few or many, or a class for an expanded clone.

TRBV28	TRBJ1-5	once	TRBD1	CASSFGTGLGQPQHF	TGTGCCAGCAGTTTTGGGACAGGGTTAGGTCAGCCCCAGCATTTT
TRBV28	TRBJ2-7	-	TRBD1	CASSPPGTEASYEQYF	TGTGCCAGCAGTCCTCCCGGGACAGAGGCTTCCTACGAGCAGTACTTC
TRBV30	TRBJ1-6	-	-	CAWSRAMTGYSPLHF	TGTGCCTGGAGTCGGGCTATGACAGGATATTCACCCCTCCACTTT
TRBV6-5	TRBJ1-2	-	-	CASSYSSGLYGYTF	TGTGCCAGCAGTTACTCATCGGGTCTCTATGGCTACACCTTC
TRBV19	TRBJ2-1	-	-	CASRKGGNNEQFF	TGTGCCAGTAGAAAAGGAGGCAATAATGAGCAGTTCTTC
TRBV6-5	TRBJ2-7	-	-	CASRAAGKAYEQYF	TGTGCCAGCAGGGCTGCAGGGAAGGCCTACGAGCAGTACTTC
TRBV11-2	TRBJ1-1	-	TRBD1	CASSLSSHPNRGHTEAFF	TGTGCCAGCAGCCTATCCTCCCACCCAAACAGGGGACACACTGAAGCTTTCTTT
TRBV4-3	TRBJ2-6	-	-	CASSQAPDFSGANVLTF	TGCGCCAGCAGCCAAGCCCCGGACTTTTCTGGGGCCAACGTCCTGACTTTC
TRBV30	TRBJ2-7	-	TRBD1	CAWSVSGQGYEQYF	TGTGCCTGGAGTGTATCTGGACAGGGGTACGAGCAGTACTTC
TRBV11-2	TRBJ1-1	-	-	CASSEFGGGTEAFF	TGTGCCAGCAGCGAATTTGGGGGGGGCACTGAAGCTTTCTTT
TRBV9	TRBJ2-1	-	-	CASSVNVGEQFF	TGTGCCAGCAGCGTAAATGTCGGTGAGCAGTTCTTC
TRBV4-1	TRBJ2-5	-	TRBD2	CASSDPGLGVTQYF	TGCGCCAGCAGCGATCCCGGACTAGGGGTTACCCAGTACTTC
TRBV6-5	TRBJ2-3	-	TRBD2	CASRGGGAGDTQYF	TGTGCCAGCAGAGGCGGGGGGGCCGGGGATACGCAGTATTTT
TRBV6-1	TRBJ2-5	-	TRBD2	CASSELAGGPETQYF	TGTGCCAGCAGTGAACTAGCGGGAGGGCCAGAGACCCAGTACTTC
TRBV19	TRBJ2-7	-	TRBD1	CASSIRDRGDYEQYF	TGTGCCAGTAGTATACGAGACAGGGGGGACTACGAGCAGTACTTC
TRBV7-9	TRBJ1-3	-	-	CASSLSGNTIYF	TGTGCCAGCAGCCTCTCTGGAAACACCATATATTTT
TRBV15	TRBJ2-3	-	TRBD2	CATSRSRLAGIDTQYF	TGTGCCACCAGCAGATCCCGACTAGCGGGAATAGATACGCAGTATTTT
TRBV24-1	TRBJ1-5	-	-	CATSDPPGPQHF	TGTGCCACCAGTGATCCCCCAGGGCCCCAGCATTTT
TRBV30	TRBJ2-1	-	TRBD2	CAWNRGVAGSYNEQFF	TGTGCCTGGAATCGGGGAGTAGCGGGCTCCTACAATGAGCAGTTCTTC
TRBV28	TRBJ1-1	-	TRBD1	CASSLNRGPGTEAFF	TGTGCCAGCAGTTTAAACAGGGGGCCGGGGACTGAAGCTTTCTTT
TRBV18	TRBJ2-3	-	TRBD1	CASSPMGQGADTQYF	TGTGCCAGCTCACCAATGGGACAGGGCGCAGATACGCAGTATTTT
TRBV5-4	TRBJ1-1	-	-	CASSLMRANTEAFF	TGTGCCAGCAGCTTGATGAGGGCGAACACTGAAGCTTTCTTT
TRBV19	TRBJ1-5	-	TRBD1	CASNTGGAFNQPQHF	TGTGCCAGTAATACAGGGGGAGCTTTCAATCAGCCCCAGCATTTT
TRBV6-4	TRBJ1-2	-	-	CASSLEVGSIYGYTF	TGTGCCAGCAGCTTAGAAGTGGGCAGCATCTATGGCTACACCTTC
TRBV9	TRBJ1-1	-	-	CASSVGAGVMNTEAFF	TGTGCCAGCAGCGTAGGCGCAGGGGTGATGAACACTGAAGCTTTCTTT
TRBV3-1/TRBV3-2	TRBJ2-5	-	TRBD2	CASSQAGTRVGETQYF	TGTGCCAGCAGCCAAGCCGGGACTAGGGTAGGGGAGACCCAGTACTTC
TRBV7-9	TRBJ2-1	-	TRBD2	CASSGGGEQFF	TGTGCCAGCAGCGGGGGGGGTGAGCAGTTCTTC
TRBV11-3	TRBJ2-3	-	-	CASSLGGASTDTQYF	TGTGCCAGCAGCTTAGGCGGAGCTAGCACAGATACGCAGTATTTT
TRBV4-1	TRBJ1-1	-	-	CASSQGAVSEAFF	TGCGCCAGCAGCCAGGGGGCTGTGTCTGAAGCTTTCTTT
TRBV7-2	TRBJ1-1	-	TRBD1	CASSPEQGSRTEAFF	TGTGCCAGCAGCCCAGAACAGGGGAGTCGGACTGAAGCTTTCTTT
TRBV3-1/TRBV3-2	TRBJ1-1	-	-	CASSHGGTEAFF	TGTGCCAGCAGCCATGGAGGTACTGAAGCTTTCTTT
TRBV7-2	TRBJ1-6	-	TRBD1	CASSLVGQGVSSPLHF	TGTGCCAGCAGCTTAGTCGGACAGGGAGTAAGTTCACCCCTCCACTTT
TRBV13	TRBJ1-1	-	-	CASSKDAGQGTFF	TGTGCCAGCAGCAAGGACGCCGGGCAGGGGACTTTCTTT
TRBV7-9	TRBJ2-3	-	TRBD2	CASSLTSGNSDTQYF	TGTGCCAGCAGCTTAACTAGCGGGAATTCGGATACGCAGTATTTT
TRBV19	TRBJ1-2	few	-	CASSIRSGTTYGYTF	TGTGCCAGTAGCATCCGATCCGGGACAACCTATGGCTACACCTTC
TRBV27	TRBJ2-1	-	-	CASSLAGLYNEQFF	TGTGCCAGCAGTTTGGCGGGTTTGTACAATGAGCAGTTCTTC
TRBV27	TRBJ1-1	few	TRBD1	CASSLWGQGMNTEAFF	TGTGCCAGCAGTTTATGGGGACAGGGGATGAACACTGAAGCTTTCTTT
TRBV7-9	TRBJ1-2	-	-	CASSLVLVRRGTYGYTF	TGTGCCAGCAGCTTGGTCCTGGTGAGAAGGGGGACCTATGGCTACACCTTC
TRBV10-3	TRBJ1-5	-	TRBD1	CAISAAGGSQPQHF	TGTGCCATCAGTGCTGCAGGGGGGAGTCAGCCCCAGCATTTT
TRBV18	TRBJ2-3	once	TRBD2	CASSLREVLGTDTQYF	TGTGCCAGCTCACTTCGGGAGGTACTCGGCACAGATACGCAGTATTTT
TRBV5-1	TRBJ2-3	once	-	CASSLIMQGRGGTDTQYF	TGCGCCAGCAGCTTGATAATGCAGGGGAGAGGGGGCACAGATACGCAGTATTTT
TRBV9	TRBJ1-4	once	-	CASSVGSRGANEKLFF	TGTGCCAGCAGCGTGGGCAGTCGGGGGGCTAATGAAAAACTGTTTTTT
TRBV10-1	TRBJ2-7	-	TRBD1	CASSEDRGYEQYF	TGCGCCAGCAGTGAGGACAGGGGGTACGAGCAGTACTTC
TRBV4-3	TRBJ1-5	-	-	CASSPDNNQPQHF	TGCGCCAGCAGCCCGGACAACAATCAGCCCCAGCATTTT
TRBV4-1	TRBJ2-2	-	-	CASSQGTANTGELFF	TGCGCCAGCAGCCAAGGGACAGCGAACACCGGGGAGCTGTTTTTT
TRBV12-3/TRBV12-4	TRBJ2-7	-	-	CASTYRVNEQYF	TGTGCCAGCACTTATCGAGTAAACGAGCAGTACTTC
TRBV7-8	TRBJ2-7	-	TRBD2	CASSLGFNRAGGPSSYEQYF	TGTGCCAGCAGCTTAGGCTTTAACCGGGCGGGGGGGCCGAGCTCCTACGAGCAGTACTTC
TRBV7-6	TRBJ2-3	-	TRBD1	CASSQGAGTQYF	TGTGCCAGCAGCCAGGGGGCAGGGACGCAGTATTTT
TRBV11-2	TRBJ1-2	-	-	CASSLITRSSYGYTF	TGTGCCAGCAGCTTAATAACAAGGAGTTCCTATGGCTACACCTTC
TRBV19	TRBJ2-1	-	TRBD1	CASTETGDEQFF	TGTGCCAGTACCGAGACAGGGGATGAGCAGTTCTTC
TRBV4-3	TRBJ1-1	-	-	CASSHRQAGAMNTEAFF	TGCGCCAGCAGCCATCGACAGGCTGGGGCAATGAACACTGAAGCTTTCTTT
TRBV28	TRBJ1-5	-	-	CASSSHDPFGGREGSNQPQHF	TGTGCCAGCAGTTCCCATGATCCTTTCGGGGGGCGAGAGGGGAGCAATCAGCCCCAGCATTTT
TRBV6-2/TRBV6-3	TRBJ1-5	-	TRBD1	CASSPSGQGLGQPQHF	TGTGCCAGCAGCCCCTCGGGACAGGGTTTGGGACAGCCCCAGCATTTT